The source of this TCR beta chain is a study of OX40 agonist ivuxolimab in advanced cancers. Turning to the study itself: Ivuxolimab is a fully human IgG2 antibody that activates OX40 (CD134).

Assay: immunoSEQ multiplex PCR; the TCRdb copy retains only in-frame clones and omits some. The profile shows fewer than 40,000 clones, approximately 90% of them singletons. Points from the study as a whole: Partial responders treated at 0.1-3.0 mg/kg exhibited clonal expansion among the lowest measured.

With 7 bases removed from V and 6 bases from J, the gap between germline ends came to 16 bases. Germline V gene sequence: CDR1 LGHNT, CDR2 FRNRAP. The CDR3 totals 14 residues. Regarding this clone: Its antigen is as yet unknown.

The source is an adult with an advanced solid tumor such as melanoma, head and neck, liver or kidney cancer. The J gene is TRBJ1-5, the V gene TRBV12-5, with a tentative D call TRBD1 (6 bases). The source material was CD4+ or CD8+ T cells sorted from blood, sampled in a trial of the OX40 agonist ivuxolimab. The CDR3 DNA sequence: TGTGCTAGTGCCAAAGGGGGGCCGGGTCAGCCCCAGCATTTT. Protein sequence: CASAKGGPGQPQHF.